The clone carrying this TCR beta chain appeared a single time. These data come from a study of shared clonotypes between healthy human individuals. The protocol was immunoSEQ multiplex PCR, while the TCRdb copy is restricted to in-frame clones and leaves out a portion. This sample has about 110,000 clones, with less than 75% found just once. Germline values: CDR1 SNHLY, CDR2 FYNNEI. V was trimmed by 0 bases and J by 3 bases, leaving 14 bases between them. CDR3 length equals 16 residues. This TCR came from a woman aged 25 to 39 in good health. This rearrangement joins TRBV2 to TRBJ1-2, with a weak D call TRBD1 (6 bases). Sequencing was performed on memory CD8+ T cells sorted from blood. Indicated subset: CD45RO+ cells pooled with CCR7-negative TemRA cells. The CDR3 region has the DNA TGTGCCAGCAGTGAAGCCTTAGGAGGGGGGGACTATGGCTACACCTTC. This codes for CASSEALGGGDYGYTF.